In this sample, the clone carrying this T cell receptor (beta chain) turned up once. CDR1 and CDR2 (germline): SGHRS, YFSETQ. Trimming pared 4 bases from V and 1 base from J, leaving 12 bases between. The CDR3 contains 14 residues. These data come from a study of blood T cell repertoires in COVID-19. Per the authors' pipeline: Reference gene primers were amplified, and this amplification served to estimate nucleated cell counts. Sequencing was performed with immunoSEQ multiplex PCR; in TCRdb, only in-frame clones are kept and a portion is missing. The V and J calls and clone size are taken from that table; D and trimming were inferred from the DNA. This sample has 390,000 or so clones; 87% occur once, and the top ten carry roughly a tenth.

Source material: peripheral blood. V and J are TRBV5-1 and TRBJ2-7; D is perhaps TRBD1 (5 bases). This receptor was obtained from a woman aged 25 to 39 with COVID-19, enrolled during active disease. The DNA of the CDR3 is TGCGCCAGCAGCCCCCAGGGTCAATCCTACGAGCAGTACTTC. Residues: CASSPQGQSYEQYF.